This TCR beta chain was captured in a study of cytomegalovirus exposure and HLA in healthy donors. With 60 Vbeta and 13 Jbeta primers, the PCR was carried out. The protocol was immunoSEQ multiplex PCR, while the TCRdb copy is restricted to in-frame clones and leaves out a portion. The table shows about 180,000 clones, with approximately 77% occurring only once. Study observations and caveats: Trimming of TCR beta V- and J-genes showed a link, identified in a later analysis, to a missense DCLRE1C variant. Presence/absence analyses took donor sequencing depth as roughly uniform.

This clone was observed a handful of times. Its specificity is unknown. CDR3 length: 14 residues. Germline loops: CDR1 MNHEY, CDR2 SMNVEV (reference sequence). V was pared by 5 bases and J by 4 bases, with 12 bases between. Nominally healthy donors provided the samples, though records likely missed some immune exposures. Sequencing was carried out using PBMCs. V and J are TRBV27 and TRBJ1-5; the D is unclear. The source of this sequence is a female donor in good health and CMV-seronegative. The chain's CDR3 is CASSLRRSNQPQHF. DNA for the CDR3: TGTGCCAGCAGTCTTCGGAGAAGTAATCAGCCCCAGCATTTT.